The 20 T cell receptor beta chains given below trace back to one sample, sequenced in a study of radiotherapy plus CTLA-4 blockade in lung cancer. TCRdb keeps only in-frame clones here, not all; method: immunoSEQ multiplex PCR. The top ten hold around 10% of the sample, which has around 45,000 clones, approximately 79% seen once. This sample comprised peripheral blood, obtained from a patient treated with radiotherapy plus ipilimumab. The receptors originated from a human donor with non-small cell lung cancer who had stable disease on radiotherapy plus ipilimumab.

This clone has a handful of counts. The J gene is TRBJ1-1, the V gene TRBV7-9, with TRBD1 identical over 7 bases. The J segment lost 1 base and the V segment lost 10 bases, leaving 9 bases of the junction unmatched. Germline loops: CDR1 SEHNR, CDR2 FQNEAQ (reference sequence). This CDR3 has 14 residues. CDR3 protein: CANSRGQPNTEAFF. Here the CDR3 DNA reads TGTGCCAACTCACGGGGACAGCCGAACACTGAAGCTTTCTTT.

V is TRBV5-1 and J is TRBJ2-4, with 7 bases that match TRBD1. Per germline, CDR1 SGHRS and CDR2 YFSETQ. V lost 1 base, J lost 0 bases, and 22 bases stayed unmatched. The CDR3 sequence is 22 residues long. The CDR3 nucleotides are TGCGCCAGCAGCTTGAGACTCCAAACCTCCGGACAGGCCAATTTAGCCAAAAACATTCAGTACTTC. Translated: CASSLRLQTSGQANLAKNIQYF.

The chain couples TRBV7-2 to TRBJ1-5; no clear D gene. The V end was cut by 5 bases, the J end by 0 bases, with 14 bases between. The CDR3 has 16 residues. Germline V gene lookup returns CDR1 SGHTA and CDR2 FQGNSA. As DNA, the CDR3 is TGTGCCAGCAGCCCTGACGGGCCGAGTAGCAATCAGCCCCAGCATTTT. Translating it yields CASSPDGPSSNQPQHF. Drawing the rest from reference TRBV7-2 and TRBJ1-5, the complete variable domain is GAGVSQSPSNKVTEKGKDVELRCDPISGHTALYWYRQSLGQGLEFLIYFQGNSAPDKSGLPSDRFSAERTGGSVSTLTIQRTQQEDSAVYLCASSPDGPSSNQPQHFGDGTRLSIL.

The rearrangement uses TRBV19 and TRBJ1-5; D uncertain. This CDR3 contains 15 residues. Germline V CDR1 and CDR2: LNHDA, SQIVND (reference sequence). V shed 3 bases and J shed 3 bases, with 12 bases lying between them. Written as DNA, the CDR3 is TGTGCCAGTAGTATCATCGGCACCAACAATCAGCCCCAGCATTTT. It translates to CASSIIGTNNQPQHF.

In its sample, this clone was seen a few times. The chain joins TRBV19 to TRBJ1-5; a possible D gene is TRBD1 (6 bases). In germline, CDR1 is LNHDA, CDR2 SQIVND (reference sequence). The V gene lost 8 bases and the J gene lost 3 bases, with 17 bases spanning the gap. The length of the CDR3 is 15 residues. This CDR3 reads CASGVGQGHNQPQHF. In nucleotides, the CDR3 is TGTGCCAGTGGGGTTGGGCAGGGACACAATCAGCCCCAGCATTTT.

The gene calls are TRBV4-3 and TRBJ2-3, with 7 bases matching TRBD2. The CDR3 consists of 16 residues. V shed 2 bases and J 3 bases; nucleotides not matched to a gene: 8. From germline, CDR1 is LGHNA and CDR2 YSLEER. For the CDR3, the DNA is TGCGCCAGCAGCCAAAAACAAGACGGGAGGACAGATACGCAGTATTTT. It encodes CASSQKQDGRTDTQYF.

The chain recombines TRBV19 with TRBJ2-5; D tentatively fits TRBD1 or TRBD2 (6 bases each). Between the trimmed V and J ends, which lost 4 bases and 2 bases, there was a span of 20 bases. This CDR3 spans 17 amino acids. The germline V gene has CDR1 LNHDA and CDR2 SQIVND (reference sequence). CDR3 region: CASSSGIQGGVQETQYF. The CDR3 region has the DNA TGTGCCAGTAGTAGCGGCATACAGGGAGGAGTACAAGAGACCCAGTACTTC.

This sequence joins TRBV11-2 and TRBJ2-7; D not certain. V was cut by 6 bases and J by 4 bases, with 10 bases left in between. The CDR3 extends over 12 amino acids. The germline gives CDR1 SGHAT, CDR2 FQNNGV. The CDR3 spells CASSFGGYEQYF. The CDR3 nucleotides read TGTGCCAGCAGTTTTGGTGGTTACGAGCAGTACTTC.

V and J are TRBV7-3 and TRBJ1-1, with TRBD1 identical over 7 bases. The CDR3 spans 14 residues. The V segment lost 1 base and the J segment 4 bases; nucleotides outside the gene matches: 3. CDR1 and CDR2 (germline): SGHTA, FQGTGA. This chain's CDR3 is CASSLMTGPTEAFF. CDR3 coding DNA: TGTGCCAGCAGCTTAATGACAGGGCCCACTGAAGCTTTCTTT.

The chain couples TRBV7-8 to TRBJ1-1; no definite D call. Trimming pared 1 base from V and 0 bases from J, leaving 6 bases between. The CDR3 is 14 amino acids. Germline assignment: CDR1 SGHVS and CDR2 FQNEAQ. The CDR3 spells CASSLGVMNTEAFF. Written as DNA, the CDR3 is TGTGCCAGCAGCTTAGGGGTTATGAACACTGAAGCTTTCTTT.

DNA of the CDR3: TGTGCCAGCAGCGGAGTACGTAGCCGCCACGGCTACACCTTC. The encoded protein is CASSGVRSRHGYTF. The chain uses TRBV7-2 and TRBJ1-2; D gene uncertain. CDR1 is SGHTA, CDR2 FQGNSA, per germline. V lost 5 bases and J 8 bases, leaving 18 bases between the germline ends. The CDR3 covers 14 residues.

CDR3 region: CASSGTGTLNTEAFF. The CDR3 nucleotides read TGTGCCAGCAGTGGGACCGGAACCCTGAACACTGAAGCTTTCTTT. The rearrangement joins TRBV6-1 to TRBJ1-1; D remains unclear. The V end was cut by 4 bases, the J end by 0 bases, with 12 bases between. The germline V gene encodes CDR1 MNHNS and CDR2 SASEGT. The CDR3 runs to 15 residues.

This chain uses TRBV28 with TRBJ1-1; TRBD1 matches 7 bases. The germline V gene encodes CDR1 MDHEN and CDR2 SYDVKM. There are 16 residues in the CDR3. The V segment lost 3 bases and the J segment 1 base; nucleotides outside the gene matches: 8. DNA for the CDR3: TGTGCCAGCAGTTTGAAAGCAGGGGGATCGAACACTGAAGCTTTCTTT. It is translated as CASSLKAGGSNTEAFF.

The chain is built from TRBV5-1 and TRBJ2-5, with TRBD2 matching 7 bases. The CDR3 consists of 14 residues. V lost 5 bases to trimming and J lost 4 bases; unmatched junction nucleotides: 8. In germline, CDR1 is SGHRS, CDR2 YFSETQ. In DNA, the CDR3 is TGCGCCAGCAGTTTGTTTTGGGAGGGAGAGACCCAGTACTTC. Protein product: CASSLFWEGETQYF.

The chain is built from TRBV12-5 and TRBJ2-5; 9 nucleotides align to TRBD1. The better agreement between TRBJ2-7 and the DNA end casts doubt on the J call. This CDR3 is 15 amino acids long. The germline gives CDR1 LGHNT, CDR2 FRNRAP. CDR3 residues: CASGTGQGSSYEQYF. The CDR3 coding sequence is TGTGCTAGTGGTACGGGACAGGGATCTTCCTACGAGCAGTACTTC.

This chain links TRBV28 with TRBJ1-2; D is uncertain. Germline V gene sequence: CDR1 MDHEN, CDR2 SYDVKM. V lost 6 bases, J lost 3 bases, and 11 bases lay in between. The CDR3 extends over 13 amino acids. This CDR3 reads CASSLGEYYGYTF. The CDR3 region has the DNA TGTGCCAGCAGCCTTGGGGAATACTATGGCTACACCTTC.

This chain uses TRBV7-6 with TRBJ2-6; 8 nucleotides match TRBD2. Germline lookup yields CDR1 SGHVS and CDR2 FNYEAQ. Trimming removed 5 bases from V and 2 bases from J; junction bases left unmatched: 5. The CDR3 extends over 16 amino acids. CDR3 bases: TGTGCCAGCAGCGCACTCGGGGGGGCTGGGGCCAACGTCCTGACTTTC. Amino acids: CASSALGGAGANVLTF.

This clone was counted a single time. The V and J genes are TRBV6-5 and TRBJ1-1; D is ambiguous. The CDR3 totals 15 residues. V lost 6 bases to trimming and J lost 0 bases, with 14 bases between them. Looked up from germline, CDR1 is MNHEY and CDR2 is SVGAGI. For the CDR3, the DNA is TGTGCCAGCAGATTAGACCGACACGTGAACACTGAAGCTTTCTTT. It specifies CASRLDRHVNTEAFF.

The chain employs TRBV2 and TRBJ1-2, with D possibly being TRBD1 (5 bases). The CDR3 has 12 amino acids. Trimming removed 11 bases at V and 3 bases at J, with 13 bases between. Germline V lookup: CDR1 SNHLY, CDR2 FYNNEI. The CDR3 DNA follows: TGTGCCGGGCCGGGCAGGGACTATGGCTACACCTTC. Translated, it gives CAGPGRDYGYTF.

This clone has only one observation. The J gene is TRBJ1-1, the V gene TRBV7-9; 8 nucleotides match TRBD1. Germline loops: CDR1 SEHNR, CDR2 FQNEAQ (reference sequence). The V gene end was trimmed by 3 bases and the J gene end by 5 bases; junction bases not matched to a gene: 8. CDR3 length: 15 residues. The DNA of the CDR3 is TGTGCCAGCAGCTTGGCACAGGGGGGGGAGACTGAAGCTTTCTTT. As protein: CASSLAQGGETEAFF.